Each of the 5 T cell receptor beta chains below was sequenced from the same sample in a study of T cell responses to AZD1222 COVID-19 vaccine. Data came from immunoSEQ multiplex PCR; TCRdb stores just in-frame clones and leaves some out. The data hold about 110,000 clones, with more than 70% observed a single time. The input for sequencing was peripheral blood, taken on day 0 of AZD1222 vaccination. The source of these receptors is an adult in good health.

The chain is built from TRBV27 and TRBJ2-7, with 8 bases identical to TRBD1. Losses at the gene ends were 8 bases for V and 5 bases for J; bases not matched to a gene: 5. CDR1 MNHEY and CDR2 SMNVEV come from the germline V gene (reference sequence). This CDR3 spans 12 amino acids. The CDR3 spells CASGDRTHEQYF. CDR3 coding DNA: TGTGCCAGCGGGGACAGGACCCACGAGCAGTACTTC.

The CDR3 DNA sequence: TGTGCCAGCAGCTTAGGGGGGGTAGCCGTAGACTATGGCTACACCTTC. Translated, it gives CASSLGGVAVDYGYTF. The V gene is TRBV7-2, the J gene TRBJ1-2; D perhaps matches TRBD1 (5 bases). The V gene lost 1 base and the J gene lost 3 bases, with 15 bases spanning the gap. The CDR3 totals 16 residues. Germline V CDR1 and CDR2: SGHTA, FQGNSA.

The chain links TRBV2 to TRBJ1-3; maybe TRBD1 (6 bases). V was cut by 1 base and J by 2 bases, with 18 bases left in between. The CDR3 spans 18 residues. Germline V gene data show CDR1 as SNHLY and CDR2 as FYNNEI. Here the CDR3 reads CASSEVSPHGTPGNTIYF. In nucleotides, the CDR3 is TGTGCCAGCAGTGAAGTTTCTCCCCACGGGACACCTGGAAACACCATATATTTT. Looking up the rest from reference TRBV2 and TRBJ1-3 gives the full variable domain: EPEVTQTPSHQVTQMGQEVILRCVPISNHLYFYWYRQILGQKVEFLVSFYNNEISEKSEIFDDQFSVERPDGSNFTLKIRSTKLEDSAMYFCASSEVSPHGTPGNTIYFGEGSWLTVV.

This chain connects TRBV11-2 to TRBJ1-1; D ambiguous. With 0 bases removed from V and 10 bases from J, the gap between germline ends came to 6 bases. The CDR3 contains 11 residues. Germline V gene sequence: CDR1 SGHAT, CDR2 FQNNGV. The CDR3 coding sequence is TGTGCCAGCAGCTTAGATCTGGGAGCTTTCTTT. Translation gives CASSLDLGAFF.

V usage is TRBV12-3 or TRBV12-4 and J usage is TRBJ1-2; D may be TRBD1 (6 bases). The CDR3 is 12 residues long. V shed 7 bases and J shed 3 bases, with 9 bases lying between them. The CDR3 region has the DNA TGTGCCAGCACCACAGGGTACTATGGCTACACCTTC. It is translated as CASTTGYYGYTF.